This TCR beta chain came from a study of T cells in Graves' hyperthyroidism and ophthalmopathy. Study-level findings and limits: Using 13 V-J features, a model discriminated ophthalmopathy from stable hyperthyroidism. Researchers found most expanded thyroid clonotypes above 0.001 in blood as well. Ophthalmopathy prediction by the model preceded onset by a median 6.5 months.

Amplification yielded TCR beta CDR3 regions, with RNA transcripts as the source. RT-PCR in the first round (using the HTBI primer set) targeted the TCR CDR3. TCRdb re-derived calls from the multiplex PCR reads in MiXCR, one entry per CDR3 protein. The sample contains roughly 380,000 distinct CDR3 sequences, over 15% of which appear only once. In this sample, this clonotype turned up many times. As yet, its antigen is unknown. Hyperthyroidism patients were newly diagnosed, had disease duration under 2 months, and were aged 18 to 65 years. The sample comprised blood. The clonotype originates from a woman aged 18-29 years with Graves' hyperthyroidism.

The CDR3 sequence: CASRSTGWSYGYTF. The DNA of the CDR3 is TGTGCCAGCAGGTCGACAGGGTGGAGCTATGGCTACACCTTC. The V and J genes are TRBV12-3 or TRBV12-4 and TRBJ1-2, with 7 nucleotides matching TRBD1. The CDR3 totals 14 residues. V lost 6 bases and J lost 4; bases outside the gene matches: 8.